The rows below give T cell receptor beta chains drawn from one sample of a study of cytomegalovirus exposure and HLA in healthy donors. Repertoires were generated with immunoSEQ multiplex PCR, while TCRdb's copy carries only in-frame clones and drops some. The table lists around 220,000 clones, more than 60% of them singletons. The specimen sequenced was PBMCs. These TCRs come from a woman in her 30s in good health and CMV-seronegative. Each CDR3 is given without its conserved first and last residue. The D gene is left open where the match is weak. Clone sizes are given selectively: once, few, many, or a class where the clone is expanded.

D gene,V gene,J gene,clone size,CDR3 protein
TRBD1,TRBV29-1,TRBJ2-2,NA,SATGTGPAGELF
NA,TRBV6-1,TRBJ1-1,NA,ASRGMTVNTEAF
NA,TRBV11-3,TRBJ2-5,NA,ASSFLQETQY
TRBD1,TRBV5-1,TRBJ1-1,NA,ASSLGSTGGGNTEAF
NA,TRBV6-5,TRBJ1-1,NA,ASSARTGHTEAF
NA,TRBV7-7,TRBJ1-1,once,ASSRDRNTEAF
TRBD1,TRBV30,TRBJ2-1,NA,AWGVGTGRNEQF
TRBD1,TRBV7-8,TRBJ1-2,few,ASSLRQGLNYGYT
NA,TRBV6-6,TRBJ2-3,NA,ASSWLGGASDTQY
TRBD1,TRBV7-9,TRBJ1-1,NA,SSSRPGTGNTEAF
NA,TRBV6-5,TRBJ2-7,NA,ASSYGGPLYEQY
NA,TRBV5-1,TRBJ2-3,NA,ASSLVTEGDTQY
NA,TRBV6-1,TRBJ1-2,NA,ASSDKYRDNSGYT
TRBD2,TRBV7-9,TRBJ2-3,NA,ASSSRGGDTDTQY
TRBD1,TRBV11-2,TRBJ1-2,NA,ASSLVSRGSSGYT
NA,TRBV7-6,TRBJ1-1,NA,ASSSTDRNTEAF
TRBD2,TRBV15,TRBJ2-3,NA,ATSRGKSGTSGADTQY
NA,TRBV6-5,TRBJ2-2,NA,ASSTRLEVVGELF
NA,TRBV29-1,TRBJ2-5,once,SVAPSYQETQY
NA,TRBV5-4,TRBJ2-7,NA,ASSLASGSYEQY
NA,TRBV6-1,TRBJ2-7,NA,ASMETPYEQY
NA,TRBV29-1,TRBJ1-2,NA,SVEEPTGNPYGYT
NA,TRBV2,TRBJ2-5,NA,ASSNRETQY
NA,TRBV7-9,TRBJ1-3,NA,ASSFYDGGNTIY
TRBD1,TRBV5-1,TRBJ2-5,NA,ASSAAGTGERETQY
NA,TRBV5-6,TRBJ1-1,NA,ASSWGGGDTEAF
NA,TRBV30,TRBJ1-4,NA,AWRRAGEKLF
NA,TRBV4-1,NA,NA,ASSQKGGYEQY
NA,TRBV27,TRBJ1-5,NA,ASSLSSYSNQPQH
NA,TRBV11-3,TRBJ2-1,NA,ASSLYEEQF
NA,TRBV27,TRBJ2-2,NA,ASSCTRNTGELF
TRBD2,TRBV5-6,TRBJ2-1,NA,ASFLAGAAYNEQF
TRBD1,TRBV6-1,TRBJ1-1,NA,ASSGRGLKAF
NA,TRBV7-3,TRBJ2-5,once,VSSPTTGRVGQETQY
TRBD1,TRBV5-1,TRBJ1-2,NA,ASSSQGARENGYT
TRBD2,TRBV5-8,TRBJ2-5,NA,ASSYLRGGQETQY
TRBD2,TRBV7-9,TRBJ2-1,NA,ASSSLAGGLNEQF
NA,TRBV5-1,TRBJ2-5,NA,ASSLGYGRVWIETQY
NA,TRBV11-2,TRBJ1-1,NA,ASSLGATEAF
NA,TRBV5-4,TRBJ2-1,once,ASSFRGKLYNEQF
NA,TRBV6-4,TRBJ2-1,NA,ASSPTSSSYNEQF
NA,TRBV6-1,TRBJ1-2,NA,ASSDPGRNYGYT
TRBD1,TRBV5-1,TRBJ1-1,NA,ASSLGQGGHTEAF
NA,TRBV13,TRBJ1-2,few,ASSNRVLGYGYT
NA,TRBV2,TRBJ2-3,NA,ASREGRHSTSTDTQY
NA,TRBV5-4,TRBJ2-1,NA,ASSLSFNEQF
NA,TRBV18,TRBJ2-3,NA,ASSPPKTPGGTDTQY
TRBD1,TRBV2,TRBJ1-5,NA,ASSPRTGDSNQPQH
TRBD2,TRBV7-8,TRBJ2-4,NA,AISWGLAGTVAKNIQY
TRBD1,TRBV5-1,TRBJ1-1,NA,ASSLDPGQLNTEAF
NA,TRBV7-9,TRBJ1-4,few,ASSLVSQQLF
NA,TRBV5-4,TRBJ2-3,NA,ASSPTPLAGTDTQY
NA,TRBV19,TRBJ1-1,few,ASSITGDDYEAF
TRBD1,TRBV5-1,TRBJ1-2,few,ASSRDSAQERT
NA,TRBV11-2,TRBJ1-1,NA,ASSLGNSPLTEAF
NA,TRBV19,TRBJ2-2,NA,ASSIGGNTGELF